These 24 T cell receptor beta chains share one sample of origin, sequenced in a study of blood T cell repertoires in COVID-19 (dated by TCRdb to between 2020 and 2021). To prepare the library, the immunoSEQ multiplex PCR assay was applied. TCRdb's version of the immuneACCESS table is confined to in-frame rearrangements and falls short of the full clone set. An unresolved V gene accounts for under half of the shortfall where checked; the remainder is of unknown origin. This sample has some 180,000 clones in its table, and roughly 88% of those were observed once. The biggest ten clones account for approximately 5% of the sample. Sequencing was carried out using peripheral blood. The receptors here all came from a man aged 18 to 30 with COVID-19, enrolled during active disease.

The J gene is TRBJ1-3, the V gene TRBV6-1; D remains ambiguous. The germline CDR1 and CDR2 sequences are MNHNS and SASEGT. Deletions cut 1 base from V and 0 bases from J, with 10 bases between. The CDR3 totals 16 residues. In nucleotides, the CDR3 is TGTGCCAGCAGTGAAGTATACACTATCTCTGGAAACACCATATATTTT. Translating gives CASSEVYTISGNTIYF.

The CDR3: CASSHRNLPGGFDEQYF. The CDR3 nucleotides read TGCGCCAGCAGCCACCGCAACCTACCAGGGGGCTTCGACGAGCAGTACTTC. This sequence joins TRBV4-3 and TRBJ2-7; 8 bases map to TRBD1. The CDR3 is 17 residues long. The V and J ends lost 3 bases and 5 bases, in that order; junction bases with no gene match: 15. Germline CDR1 LGHNA, CDR2 YSLEER.

As DNA, the CDR3 is TGCGCCAGCAGCTTGCGGGGGAAACGGGACACTGAAGCTTTCTTT. This translates into CASSLRGKRDTEAFF. The J gene is TRBJ1-1, the V gene TRBV5-1, with D possibly TRBD1 on 5 matching bases. V lost 1 base and J 3 bases, leaving 13 bases between the germline ends. The CDR3 consists of 15 residues. Germline values: CDR1 SGHRS, CDR2 YFSETQ.

In its sample, this clone was seen a few times. The genes are TRBV15 and TRBJ2-1; TRBD1 might be the D (5 bases). The CDR3 spans 14 residues. V was cut by 1 base and J by 2 bases, with 6 bases left in between. Germline V gene lookup returns CDR1 LNHNV and CDR2 YYDKDF (reference sequence). The CDR3 sequence is CATSRGGTYNEQFF. The CDR3 nucleotides read TGTGCCACCAGCAGAGGGGGCACCTACAATGAGCAGTTCTTC.

This clone was detected once. J is TRBJ1-5 and V is TRBV6-6; D unclear. Germline V gives CDR1 MNHNY, CDR2 SVGAGI (reference sequence). The CDR3 is 13 amino acids. V was trimmed by 4 bases and J by 6 bases, leaving 10 bases between them. The CDR3 DNA follows: TGTGCCAGCAGTTCCCGAGTCGGTCAGCCCCAGCATTTT. It is translated as CASSSRVGQPQHF.

The chain employs TRBV19 and TRBJ1-2; 7 nucleotides match TRBD1. The CDR3 loop spans 16 amino acids. The V gene's germline CDR1 is LNHDA and CDR2 SQIVND (reference sequence). V trimming: 9 bases; J trimming: 0 bases; junction bases outside the gene matches: 13. CDR3 sequence: CASRSPGQSSNYGYTF. The CDR3 region has the DNA TGTGCCAGCAGGTCCCCGGGACAGAGTTCTAACTATGGCTACACCTTC.

This chain links TRBV9 with TRBJ2-5; tentatively, D is TRBD2 (5 bases). The CDR3 totals 14 residues. Trimming pared 3 bases from V and 0 bases from J, leaving 9 bases between. Per germline, CDR1 SGDLS and CDR2 YYNGEE. The DNA for the CDR3 is TGTGCCAGCAGCGCTAGCTCAGACCAAGAGACCCAGTACTTC. Protein sequence: CASSASSDQETQYF.

The V and J genes are TRBV5-6 and TRBJ1-2; maybe TRBD1 (6 bases). The CDR3 is 14 amino acids. Trimming removed 0 bases at V and 5 bases at J, with 11 bases between. Germline CDR1 SGHDT, CDR2 YYEEEE. The CDR3 coding sequence is TGTGCCAGCAGCTTGGGGCAGGGGCCATATGGCTACACCTTC. This codes for CASSLGQGPYGYTF.

The rearrangement uses TRBV6-4 and TRBJ2-1; 9 bases align to TRBD1. This CDR3 has 11 residues. Germline CDR1 and CDR2: MRHNA and SNTAGT. J gave up 6 bases and V 9 bases, and 0 bases lay outside the gene matches. The CDR3 DNA reads TGTGCCAGGACAGGGGGCAATGAGCAGTTCTTC. This encodes CARTGGNEQFF.

CDR3 loop: CASSFRAKEQYF. The CDR3 bases are TGTGCCAGCAGCTTTCGAGCGAAGGAGCAGTACTTC. The chain links TRBV5-4 to TRBJ2-7, with D hard to call. The CDR3 has 12 amino acids. Germline V gene lookup returns CDR1 SGHNT and CDR2 YYREEE (reference sequence). V lost 2 bases to trimming and J lost 7 bases, with 10 bases between them.

In its sample, this clone was seen once. The rearrangement links TRBV18 to TRBJ1-5; D is ambiguous. Germline CDR1 KGHSH, CDR2 LQKENI. Trimming took 4 bases from V and 1 from J, leaving 8 bases between them. This CDR3 has 14 amino acids. Written as DNA, the CDR3 is TGTGCCAGCTCACTCCAATCAAGCAATCAGCCCCAGCATTTT. This translates into CASSLQSSNQPQHF.

The V call is TRBV7-8, the J call TRBJ1-1; 7 bases fit TRBD1. The CDR3 is 16 residues long. Germline CDR1 and CDR2: SGHVS and FQNEAQ. J lost 2 bases, V lost 1 base, and 7 bases had no gene match. The CDR3 coding sequence is TGTGCCAGCAGCTTAGACAACAGGGGCACAAACACTGAAGCTTTCTTT. Translated: CASSLDNRGTNTEAFF. The variable domain in full, with the rest retrieved from reference TRBV7-8 and TRBJ1-1, is GAGVSQSPRYKVAKRGQDVALRCDPISGHVSLFWYQQALGQGPEFLTYFQNEAQLDKSGLPSDRFFAERPEGSVSTLKIQRTQQEDSAVYLCASSLDNRGTNTEAFFGQGTRLTVV.

V and J are TRBV3-1 (or the pseudogene TRBV3-2) and TRBJ2-7; possible D gene TRBD2, 6 bases. V dropped 4 bases and J dropped 6 bases, with 16 bases sitting between them. The CDR3 runs to 14 residues. Per the germline V gene, CDR1 is LGHDT and CDR2 is YNNKEL (reference sequence). CDR3 sequence: CASSLGTQTFEQYF. As DNA, the CDR3 is TGTGCCAGCAGCCTCGGGACTCAGACTTTCGAGCAGTACTTC.

The chain couples TRBV4-3 to TRBJ1-2; maybe TRBD1 (6 bases). The CDR3 extends over 15 amino acids. Deletions cut 0 bases from V and 8 bases from J, with 16 bases between. Looked up from germline, CDR1 is LGHNA and CDR2 is YSLEER. The CDR3 loop is CASSQDISQGVGYTF. As DNA, the CDR3 is TGCGCCAGCAGCCAAGATATCTCACAGGGAGTGGGCTACACCTTC.

The chain employs TRBV9 and TRBJ2-3, with TRBD2 as a possible D gene (6 bases). Germline loops: CDR1 SGDLS, CDR2 YYNGEE. Trimming shortened V by 2 bases and J by 1 base, and 17 bases separated the two germline ends. The CDR3 contains 17 residues. The CDR3 is CASSVEGSGFGTDTQYF. In nucleotides, the CDR3 is TGTGCCAGCAGCGTGGAGGGAAGCGGGTTTGGCACAGATACGCAGTATTTT.

The chain joins TRBV5-5 to TRBJ1-6, with a weak D call TRBD1 (5 bases). V was cut by 0 bases and J by 10 bases, with 20 bases left in between. The CDR3 is 17 amino acids. Germline V gene data show CDR1 as SGHKS and CDR2 as YYEKEE (reference sequence). The CDR3 spells CASSLARERDTKSPLHF. CDR3 bases: TGTGCCAGCAGCTTGGCCAGGGAACGAGACACCAAATCACCCCTCCACTTT.

About this clone: The junction differs from germline at one of its ends, possibly a read error. The chain employs TRBV9 and TRBJ2-1; maybe TRBD1 (5 bases). Germline assignment: CDR1 SGDLS and CDR2 YYNGEE. The CDR3 has 17 amino acids. The CDR3 bases are TGTGCCAGCAGTGTAGATGGGGCAGGCGTCTCCTACAATGAGCAGTTCTTC. This translates into CASSVDGAGVSYNEQFF. Full variable domain (rest looked up from reference TRBV9 and TRBJ2-1): DSGVTQTPKHLITATGQRVTLRCSPRSGDLSVYWYQQSLDQGLQFLIQYYNGEERAKGNILERFSAQQFPDLHSELNLSSLELGDSALYFCASSVDGAGVSYNEQFFGPGTRLTVL.

The chain recombines TRBV19 with TRBJ2-7, with 10 bases aligning to TRBD2. In germline, CDR1 is LNHDA, CDR2 SQIVND (reference sequence). There are 15 residues in the CDR3. Unmatched junction bases numbered 0, after V lost 1 base and J lost 0 bases. The CDR3 spells CASSIGTSGSYEQYF. CDR3 coding DNA: TGTGCCAGTAGTATAGGGACTAGCGGCTCCTACGAGCAGTACTTC.

V and J are TRBV9 and TRBJ2-1, with 9 positions matching TRBD2. The CDR3 has 16 residues. V lost 6 bases to trimming and J lost 9 bases; unmatched junction nucleotides: 16. CDR1 is SGDLS and CDR2 is YYNGEE in the germline V gene. The CDR3 region has the DNA TGTGCCAGCAATGGCGGGGGGGCCCGACCTGCTAGTGAGCAGTTCTTC. Its translation is CASNGGGARPASEQFF.

This clone has just a few counts. The J gene is TRBJ2-7, the V gene TRBV2, with 8 positions matching TRBD2. The CDR3 runs 15 residues. V shed 3 bases and J 4 bases; nucleotides not matched to a gene: 8. CDR1 and CDR2 (germline): SNHLY, FYNNEI. The DNA of the CDR3 is TGTGCCAGCAGTGACGGGAGGGGAAACCTTTACGAGCAGTACTTC. Amino acids: CASSDGRGNLYEQYF.

The chain links TRBV13 to TRBJ1-1; 9 positions match TRBD1. V trimming: 5 bases; J trimming: 1 base; junction bases outside the gene matches: 8. The CDR3 length is 16 residues. The germline V gene encodes CDR1 PRHDT and CDR2 FYEKMQ (reference sequence). This chain's CDR3 is CASSPRTGETNTEAFF. Written as DNA, the CDR3 is TGTGCCAGCAGCCCTCGGACAGGGGAGACGAACACTGAAGCTTTCTTT.

This clone was observed once. This chain uses TRBV7-2 with TRBJ2-1; D not certain. The CDR3 totals 13 residues. Trimming removed 5 bases from V and 4 bases from J, with 9 bases in between. Germline CDR1 is SGHTA and CDR2 is FQGNSA. The CDR3 loop reads CASSEEPYNEQFF. The DNA for the CDR3 is TGTGCCAGCAGCGAGGAACCTTACAATGAGCAGTTCTTC.

The rearrangement uses TRBV6-6 and TRBJ1-1; a possible D gene is TRBD1 (5 bases). Trimming left V 6 bases short and J 7 bases short, with 12 bases between. CDR1 is MNHNY and CDR2 is SVGAGI in the germline V gene (reference sequence). The length of the CDR3 is 12 residues. This chain's CDR3 is CASRPRGYEAFF. Here the CDR3 DNA reads TGTGCCAGCAGACCCCGGGGGTATGAAGCTTTCTTT.

This clone appeared a few times. The chain joins TRBV4-1 to TRBJ2-7; D is possibly TRBD2 (5 bases). The CDR3 contains 17 residues. V dropped 1 base and J dropped 6 bases, with 22 bases sitting between them. Germline loops: CDR1 MGHRA, CDR2 YSYEKL. The CDR3 DNA reads as TGCGCCAGCAGCCAAGTCGATCTAGGCTTCGCTCGGGGCGAGCAGTACTTC. This translates into CASSQVDLGFARGEQYF.